These 17 T cell receptor beta chains were all obtained from the same sample, sequenced in a study of identical twins. TCRdb reprocessed the 5' RACE reads via MiXCR and lists one record per CDR3 protein. Found here are some 730,000 distinct CDR3 sequences, roughly 18% of them singletons; the top ten hold around 13%. The sample also formed part of further work on T cells expressing NK-cell markers.

Sequenced sample: PBMCs. The receptor source for this set is a woman aged 18-29 years in good health.

This clonotype showed up just a few times. The J gene is TRBJ2-5, the V gene TRBV7-3; D may match TRBD1 or TRBD2 (5 bases each). The CDR3 is made up of 15 amino acids. Germline lookup yields CDR1 SGHTA and CDR2 FQGTGA. Trimming cost V 4 bases and J 4 bases, with 16 bases left between them. CDR3 protein: CASSSRPGAGETQYF. The CDR3 DNA is TGTGCCAGCAGCTCTCGTCCCGGGGCCGGAGAGACCCAGTACTTC.

This clonotype was picked up a small number of times. V is TRBV5-8 and J is TRBJ2-1; D tentatively fits TRBD1 or TRBD2 (5 bases each). This CDR3 is 15 amino acids long. V lost 0 bases to trimming and J lost 4 bases, with 11 bases between them. CDR1 is SGHTS, CDR2 YDEGEE, per germline. This chain's CDR3 is CASSLAKGSYNEQFF. In nucleotides, the CDR3 is TGTGCCAGCAGCTTGGCCAAGGGGAGTTACAATGAGCAGTTCTTC.

This clonotype has only a few counts. The chain is built from TRBV5-1 and TRBJ2-3; tentatively, D is TRBD1 (6 bases). This CDR3 spans 13 amino acids. Germline V gene data show CDR1 as SGHRS and CDR2 as YFSETQ. With 3 bases removed from V and 5 bases from J, the gap between germline ends came to 10 bases. The CDR3 nucleotides are TGCGCCAGCAGCTCCAGGGGTGGAGATACGCAGTATTTT. Its protein is CASSSRGGDTQYF.

This clonotype was detected a few times. The rearrangement uses TRBV20-1 and TRBJ2-1; a possible D gene is TRBD2 (5 bases). The length of the CDR3 is 13 residues. V was trimmed by 0 bases and J by 10 bases, leaving 13 bases between them. CDR1 and CDR2 from the germline V gene are DFQATT and SNEGSKA (reference sequence). The CDR3 region has the DNA TGCAGTGCTAGAGATGAGGGTCCGCGGGAGCAGTTCTTC. Encoded protein: CSARDEGPREQFF.

This clonotype was detected a few times. The V gene is TRBV20-1, the J gene TRBJ1-2; no clear D gene. Germline lookup yields CDR1 DFQATT and CDR2 SNEGSKA (reference sequence). Trimming removed 6 bases from V and 4 bases from J, with 12 bases in between. This CDR3 has 12 amino acids. In DNA, the CDR3 is TGCAGTGCACGGACGAGGGCCTATGGCTACACCTTC. Protein sequence: CSARTRAYGYTF.

The CDR3 coding sequence is TGCAGCGTTGGACAGTTCCAAGAGACCCAGTACTTC. Protein sequence: CSVGQFQETQYF. J is TRBJ2-5 and V is TRBV29-1, with D possibly being TRBD1 (5 bases). The CDR3 sequence is 12 residues long. V was cut by 4 bases and J by 1 base, with 7 bases left in between. CDR1 SQVTM and CDR2 ANQGSEA come from the germline V gene.

The table lists this clonotype with a count of one. CDR3 sequence (DNA): TGCGCCAGCCGACCGGGGTCCCCAGATACGCAGTATTTT. Translating it yields CASRPGSPDTQYF. This sequence joins TRBV10-2 and TRBJ2-3; D may be TRBD2 (5 bases). CDR1 and CDR2 (germline): WSHSY, SAAADI. CDR3 length equals 13 residues. Trimming stripped 8 bases from V and 4 bases from J, with 13 bases between.

A few counts support this clonotype. V and J are TRBV20-1 and TRBJ2-2, with D hard to call. V was shortened by 3 bases and J by 0 bases, with 14 bases between the two germline ends. The CDR3 has 16 amino acids. Germline CDR1 DFQATT, CDR2 SNEGSKA (reference sequence). The CDR3 is CSARPLRGPNTGELFF. CDR3 DNA: TGCAGTGCTAGGCCTCTACGAGGCCCGAACACCGGGGAGCTGTTTTTT.

The sample holds a few counts of this clonotype. The chain has TRBV7-8 and TRBJ1-2; TRBD1 matches 7 bases. V lost 1 base, J lost 7 bases, and 3 bases stayed unmatched. Looked up from germline, CDR1 is SGHVS and CDR2 is FQNEAQ. This CDR3 is 13 amino acids long. This CDR3 reads CASSLDRGAGYTF. For the CDR3, the DNA is TGTGCCAGCAGCTTAGACAGGGGAGCTGGCTACACCTTC.

The CDR3 reads CASSPGGNKQFF. DNA for the CDR3: TGTGCCAGCAGTCCGGGGGGTAATAAGCAGTTCTTC. V is TRBV6-6 and J is TRBJ2-1, with 7 bases aligning to TRBD2. The CDR3 is made up of 12 amino acids. Per germline, CDR1 MNHNY and CDR2 SVGAGI (reference sequence). J gave up 11 bases and V 5 bases, and 6 bases lay outside the gene matches.

This clonotype occurred many times. The rearrangement links TRBV12-3 or TRBV12-4 to TRBJ1-4; D ambiguous. This CDR3 region has 12 residues. Deletions cut 7 bases from V and 7 bases from J, with 10 bases between. CDR3 nucleotide sequence: TGTGCCAGCACCACCGGTGGTGAAAAACTGTTTTTT. Its translation: CASTTGGEKLFF.

This chain connects TRBV6-1 to TRBJ2-7; weak D call: TRBD2 (6 bases). CDR1 is MNHNS, CDR2 SASEGT, per germline. The CDR3 is made up of 14 amino acids. Trimming took 7 bases from V and 4 from J, leaving 17 bases between them. The CDR3 loop reads CASTSTGSGYEQYF. The CDR3 DNA is TGTGCCAGCACATCGACGGGGAGCGGGTACGAGCAGTACTTC.

The chain has TRBV7-6 and TRBJ2-1; a weak D match, TRBD1 (5 bases). Trimming shortened V by 11 bases and J by 2 bases, and 7 bases separated the two germline ends. CDR1 and CDR2 from the germline V gene are SGHVS and FNYEAQ. The CDR3 covers 11 residues. Written as DNA, the CDR3 is TGTGCCGTAGGGGCCTACAATGAGCAGTTCTTC. Its protein is CAVGAYNEQFF.

Only a few counts were recorded for this clonotype. The V gene is TRBV5-4, the J gene TRBJ2-5; the D gene is possibly TRBD2 (5 bases). CDR1 is SGHNT, CDR2 YYREEE, per germline (reference sequence). CDR3 length equals 15 residues. V shed 0 bases and J shed 3 bases, with 12 bases lying between them. The CDR3: CASSLALAREETQYF. The CDR3 DNA is TGTGCCAGCAGCTTGGCGCTAGCTCGTGAAGAGACCCAGTACTTC.

This clonotype was seen a handful of times. The J gene is TRBJ1-2, the V gene TRBV9; D remains unclear. The germline gives CDR1 SGDLS, CDR2 YYNGEE. The CDR3 consists of 16 residues. V gave up 3 bases and J gave up 0 bases, with 15 bases separating them. The CDR3 DNA is TGTGCCAGCAGCGAGCCCCGGAGGGAACCTAACTATGGCTACACCTTC. Translation gives CASSEPRREPNYGYTF.

CDR3 sequence reads: CASSLDWGPTDTQYF. CDR3 nucleotides: TGCGCCAGCAGCTTGGATTGGGGTCCCACAGATACGCAGTATTTT. The chain links TRBV5-1 to TRBJ2-3, with D hard to call. The CDR3 has 15 residues. V dropped 0 bases and J dropped 2 bases, with 10 bases sitting between them. In germline, CDR1 is SGHRS, CDR2 YFSETQ.

A few counts support this clonotype. In DNA form, the CDR3 reads TGTGCCATCAGTGAGATCGACGTCCATTATGGCTACACCTTC. Residues: CAISEIDVHYGYTF. V gene TRBV10-3 combines with J gene TRBJ1-2; no firm D call. This CDR3 is built from 14 residues. Germline V gene data show CDR1 as ENHRY and CDR2 as SYGVKD. The V end lost 2 bases, the J end lost 5 bases, and 12 bases lay between the germline ends.